A single sample is the source of the 5 T cell receptor beta chains below, sequenced in a study of cytomegalovirus exposure and HLA in healthy donors. PCR primers comprised 60 Vbeta and 13 Jbeta primers. TCRdb's table, derived via immunoSEQ multiplex PCR, lists solely in-frame clones and lacks some. Among about 93,000 clones listed, around 80% were seen once. The specimen was PBMCs. These receptors were obtained from a young man in good health and CMV-seronegative.

This sequence joins TRBV7-9 and TRBJ1-3; a weak D match, TRBD1 (5 bases). Trimming left V 5 bases short and J 4 bases short, with 12 bases between. The CDR3 has 14 residues. Germline assignment: CDR1 SEHNR and CDR2 FQNEAQ (reference sequence). The CDR3 DNA reads TGTGCCAGCAGCGCCGCAGGGTCCGGAAACACCATATATTTT. Amino acids: CASSAAGSGNTIYF.

This clone was picked up one time. V and J are TRBV7-6 and TRBJ2-3; TRBD2 agrees at 14 bases. Germline trimming cut 6 bases from V and 4 bases from J; bases unmatched to any gene: 21. Germline CDR1 SGHVS, CDR2 FNYEAQ. This CDR3 has 21 residues. This chain's CDR3 is CASSSPSGPRLAGGPADTQYF. For the CDR3, the DNA is TGTGCCAGCAGTTCACCTTCGGGACCGCGACTAGCGGGAGGGCCGGCAGATACGCAGTATTTT.

The chain links TRBV23-1 to TRBJ2-7; 7 nucleotides line up with TRBD1. TRBV23-1 is noted as an ORF with a role that remains uncertain. The CDR3 sequence is 16 residues long. Trimming at V came to 6 bases and at J to 9 bases, leaving 20 bases not matched to a gene. DNA for the CDR3: TGCGCCAGCAGACTAAATACAGGGGATCGCCAGCGCGGGCAGTACTTC. It is translated as CASRLNTGDRQRGQYF.

The gene calls are TRBV5-4 and TRBJ2-2, with TRBD1 as a possible D gene (7 bases). Germline V lookup: CDR1 SGHNT, CDR2 YYREEE (reference sequence). This CDR3 comprises 15 residues. The V end lost 4 bases, the J end lost 0 bases, and 10 bases lay between the germline ends. The CDR3 spells CASSRGTANTGELFF. The CDR3 DNA sequence: TGTGCCAGCAGCCGGGGGACAGCGAACACCGGGGAGCTGTTTTTT.

This clone was observed once. The chain joins TRBV6-5 to TRBJ2-5, with TRBD1 identical over 9 bases. J gave up 5 bases and V 2 bases, and 6 bases lay outside the gene matches. This CDR3 region has 15 residues. In germline, CDR1 is MNHEY, CDR2 SVGAGI. The CDR3 DNA follows: TGTGCCAGCAGTTACGCCGGACAGGGGTTGGAGACCCAGTACTTC. The encoded protein is CASSYAGQGLETQYF.